This T cell receptor (beta chain) was recorded in a study of shared clonotypes between healthy human individuals (dated by TCRdb to 2020 to 2021). With regard to the full study: The cohort included a few men and a couple of women between 18 and 49 years of age. Blood TCR repertoires of 5 or 6 healthy adults were deeply sequenced to estimate repertoire size and the extent of clonotype sharing between individuals. For each donor, CD4 naive and CD4 memory were each run on three plates, CD8 naive on two plates, and CD8 memory on one plate. Each donor's leukapheresis produced roughly between about 0.85 and 10 billion PBMCs. Libraries were prepared and TCR repertoires were sequenced by different laboratories using diverse techniques, in order to increase sequencing depth and limit assay-specific biases.

On this clone: No antigen is known for it. Nothing much larger sits one base from this clone, and base qualities are not available. This same CDR3 is encoded by further DNA sequences in the sample.

The germline V gene specifies SGHTA as CDR1 and FQGNSA as CDR2. Ends trimmed: V by 5 bases, J by 4 bases; bases unmatched to a gene: 0. The CDR3, from cysteine to phenylalanine, totals 12 residues. CDR3 DNA is the only sequence kept; it has 36 bases, read in frame from the first base. What the authors observed across the whole study: Sampling was restricted to blood, and TCR repertoires in tissues likely differ from the TCR repertoires found in blood. Because the study included only a small number of donors, the genetic and exposure-history diversity represented was limited. Across a few donors, approximately 4.9% of naive CD4, 3% to 4% of naive CD8, around 2.5% of memory CD4, and 0.4% to 0.45% of memory CD8 clonotypes were shared. Even with the large sequencing depth, rarefaction of the sorted-subset datasets indicated that sequencing was incomplete. Compared with non-shared clonotypes, the clonotypes found in all four sorted-subset donors had higher generation probabilities. Based on pairwise subsampling, the degree of clonotype sharing among donors was expected to be affected by sequencing depth. Naive subsets generally had larger estimated clonotype richness than memory subsets.

Using the deep immunoSEQ assay, TCR CDR3 regions were amplified from genomic DNA by multiplex PCR. Genomic DNA extracted from each cell subset was distributed evenly over all wells of several immunoSEQ 96-well plates, and each plate served as one replicate. For sorted subsets, each replicate PCR was loaded with 200 to 250 ng genomic DNA, equivalent to some 27,000 T cell genomes. Purified libraries were measured with a Qubit 3.0 fluorometer, size-checked on a Bioanalyzer 2100, and measured again with the KAPA Library Quantification kit. Each immunoSEQ 96-well plate was sequenced on its own single-read 150-cycle Illumina NextSeq 550 flow cell. The source study handled its data this way. Because the immunoSEQ output held only junctional sequences and lacked quality scores, the filtering could not match the filtering applied to full-length reads. To assign V/J genes and CDR3, sequences were annotated against IMGT germline references using PyIR, a Python wrapper for IgBLAST v1.9. Any read was removed if the V/J assignment was weak (E-value above 1e-6), the CDR3 was missing, or the read contained stop codons, out-of-frame junctions, or ambiguous translated residues. V3J clonotypes were defined as sequences sharing the same inferred V gene, J gene, and CDR3 amino acid sequence. Percentage overlap between repertoires was computed as shared unique clonotypes divided by the size of the smaller repertoire. Richness of each repertoire was evaluated using RTK rarefaction, the Chao1 estimator, and Recon v2.1 estimates of unobserved clonotypes. OLGA was used to compute generation probabilities for all TCRbeta clonotypes that the gDNA method yielded from a handful of donors. The clones in this table, taken by TCRdb from immuneACCESS, are in-frame only. Not every clone is retained; where verified, under half of the shortfall comes from an unresolved V gene, and the cause of the rest is unknown. Clonal size and the V and J genes are those of that table, whereas D and trimming came from the DNA. The sample table contains about a million clones; only one count was recorded for approximately 80% of them. The ten biggest clones cover about 1.5% of the sample.

The donors were healthy, HIV-negative adults with no recently reported acute infections or vaccinations. All donors were Caucasian adults living in Nashville, Tennessee, USA. CD4+ T cells were enriched through magnetic negative selection, after which naive cells were positively selected on CD45RA and the remaining negative fraction served as the memory subset. Blood was obtained by leukapheresis, after which PBMCs were separated by Ficoll-Histopaque density gradient centrifugation and cryopreserved in liquid nitrogen vapor phase. Analytical flow cytometry was used to check the purity and quantity of every magnetically sorted T cell population. From each sorted fraction, genomic DNA was isolated and quantified by UV absorbance on a Nanodrop 2000c.

What was sequenced was memory CD4+ T cells sorted from blood. What the cell subset or site label conveys for this sample: CD45RA-negative fraction. The source is a man between 18 and 29 years old in good health. The chain couples TRBV7-2 to TRBJ2-5, with 8 bases aligning to TRBD2. The CDR3 region reads CASSRGGETQYF. The sequenced DNA: TGTGCCAGCAGCCGGGGGGGAGAGACCCAGTACTTC.